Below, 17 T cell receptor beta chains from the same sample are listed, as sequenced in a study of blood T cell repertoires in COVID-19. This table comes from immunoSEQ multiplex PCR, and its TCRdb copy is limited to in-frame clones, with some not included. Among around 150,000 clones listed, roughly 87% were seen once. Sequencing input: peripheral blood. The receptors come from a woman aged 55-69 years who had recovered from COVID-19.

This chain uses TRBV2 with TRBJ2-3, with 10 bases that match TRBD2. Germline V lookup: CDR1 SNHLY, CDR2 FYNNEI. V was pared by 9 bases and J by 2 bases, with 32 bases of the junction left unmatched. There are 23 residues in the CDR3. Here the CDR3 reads CARFRDRRRQTSGPMMDTDTQYF. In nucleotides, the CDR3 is TGTGCCAGATTCCGGGACAGACGACGCCAGACTAGCGGGCCTATGATGGACACAGATACGCAGTATTTT.

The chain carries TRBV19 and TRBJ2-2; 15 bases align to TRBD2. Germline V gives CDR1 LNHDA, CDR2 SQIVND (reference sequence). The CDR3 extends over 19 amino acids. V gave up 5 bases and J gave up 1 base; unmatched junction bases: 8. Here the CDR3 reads CASSEVGLAGGKNTGELFF. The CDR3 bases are TGTGCCAGTAGTGAGGTAGGACTAGCGGGGGGGAAGAACACCGGGGAGCTGTTTTTT.

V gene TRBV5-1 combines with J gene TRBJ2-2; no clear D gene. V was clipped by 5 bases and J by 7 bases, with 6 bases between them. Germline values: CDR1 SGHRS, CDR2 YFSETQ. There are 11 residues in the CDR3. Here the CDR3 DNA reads TGCGCCAGCAGTATTAGCGGGGAGCTGTTTTTT. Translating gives CASSISGELFF.

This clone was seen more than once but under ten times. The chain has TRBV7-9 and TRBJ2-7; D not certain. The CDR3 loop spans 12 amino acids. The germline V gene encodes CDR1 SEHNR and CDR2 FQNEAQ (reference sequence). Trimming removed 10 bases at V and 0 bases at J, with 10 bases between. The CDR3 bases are TGTGCCACCTCTCCTCTCTCCTACGAGCAGTACTTC. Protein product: CATSPLSYEQYF. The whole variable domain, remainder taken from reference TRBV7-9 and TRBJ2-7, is DTGVSQNPRHKITKRGQNVTFRCDPISEHNRLYWYRQTLGQGPEFLTYFQNEAQLEKSRLLSDRFSAERPKGSFSTLEIQRTEQGDSAMYLCATSPLSYEQYFGPGTRLTVT.

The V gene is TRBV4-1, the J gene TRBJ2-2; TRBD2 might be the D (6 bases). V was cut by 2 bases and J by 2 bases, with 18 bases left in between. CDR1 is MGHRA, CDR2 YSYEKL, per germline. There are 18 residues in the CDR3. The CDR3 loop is CASSQTNRLGANTGELFF. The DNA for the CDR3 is TGCGCCAGCAGCCAAACTAATAGACTAGGGGCCAACACCGGGGAGCTGTTTTTT.

The CDR3 sequence: CASRFKRENYGYTF. The DNA for the CDR3 is TGTGCAAGTCGCTTCAAACGAGAAAACTATGGCTACACCTTC. This chain joins TRBV12-2 and TRBJ1-2. TRBV12-2 is flagged as a pseudogene. The CDR3 is 14 amino acids.

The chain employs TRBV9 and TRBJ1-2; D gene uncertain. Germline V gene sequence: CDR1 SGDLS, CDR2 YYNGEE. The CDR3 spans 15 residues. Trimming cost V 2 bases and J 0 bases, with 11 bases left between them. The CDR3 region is CASSVGTATNYGYTF. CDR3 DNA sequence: TGTGCCAGCAGCGTTGGAACAGCTACTAACTATGGCTACACCTTC.

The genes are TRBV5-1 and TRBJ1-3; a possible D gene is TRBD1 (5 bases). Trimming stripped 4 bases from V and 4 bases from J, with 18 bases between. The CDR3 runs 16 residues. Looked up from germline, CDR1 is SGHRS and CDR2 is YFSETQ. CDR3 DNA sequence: TGCGCCAGCAGCCGGGGGGTTACAGGTTCAGGAAACACCATATATTTT. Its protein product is CASSRGVTGSGNTIYF.

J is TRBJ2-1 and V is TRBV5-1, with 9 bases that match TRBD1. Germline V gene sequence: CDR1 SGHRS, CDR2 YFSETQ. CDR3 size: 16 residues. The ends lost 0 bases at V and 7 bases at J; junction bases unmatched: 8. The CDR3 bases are TGCGCCAGCAGCTTGGGTCCGGGACAGGGAGTGAATGAGCAGTTCTTC. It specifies CASSLGPGQGVNEQFF.

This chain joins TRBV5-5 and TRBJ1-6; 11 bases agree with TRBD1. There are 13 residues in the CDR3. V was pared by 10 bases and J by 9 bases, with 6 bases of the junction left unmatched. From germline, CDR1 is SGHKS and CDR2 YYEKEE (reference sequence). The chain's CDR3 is CAAGQGVFSPLHF. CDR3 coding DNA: TGTGCCGCGGGACAGGGGGTATTTTCACCCCTCCACTTT.

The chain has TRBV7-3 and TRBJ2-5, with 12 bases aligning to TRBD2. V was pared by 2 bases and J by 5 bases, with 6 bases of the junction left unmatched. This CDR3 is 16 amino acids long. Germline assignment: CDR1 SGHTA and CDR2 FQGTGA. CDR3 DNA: TGTGCCAGCAGCTTAGGCACTAGCGGGGGGCTGGAGACCCAGTACTTC. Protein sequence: CASSLGTSGGLETQYF.

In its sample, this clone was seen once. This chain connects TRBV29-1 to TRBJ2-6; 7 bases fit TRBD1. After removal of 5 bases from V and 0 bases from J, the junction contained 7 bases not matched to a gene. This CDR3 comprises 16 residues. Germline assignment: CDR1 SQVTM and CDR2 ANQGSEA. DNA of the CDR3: TGCAGCGTTTGGGACAGAGGCTTCTCTGGGGCCAACGTCCTGACTTTC. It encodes CSVWDRGFSGANVLTF.

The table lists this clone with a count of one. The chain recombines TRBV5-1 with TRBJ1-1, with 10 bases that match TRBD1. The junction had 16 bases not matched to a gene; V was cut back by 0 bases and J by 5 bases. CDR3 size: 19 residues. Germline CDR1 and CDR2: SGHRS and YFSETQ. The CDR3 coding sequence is TGCGCCAGCAGCTTGGCCCCGACAGGGGGCCCGGGATCTAAGACTGAAGCTTTCTTT. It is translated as CASSLAPTGGPGSKTEAFF.

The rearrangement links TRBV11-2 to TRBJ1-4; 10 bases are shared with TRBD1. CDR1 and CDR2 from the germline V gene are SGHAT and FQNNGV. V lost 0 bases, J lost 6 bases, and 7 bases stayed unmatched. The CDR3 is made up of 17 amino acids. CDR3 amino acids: CASSLDFGTGEYEKLFF. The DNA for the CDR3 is TGTGCCAGCAGCTTAGACTTTGGGACAGGGGAGTATGAAAAACTGTTTTTT.

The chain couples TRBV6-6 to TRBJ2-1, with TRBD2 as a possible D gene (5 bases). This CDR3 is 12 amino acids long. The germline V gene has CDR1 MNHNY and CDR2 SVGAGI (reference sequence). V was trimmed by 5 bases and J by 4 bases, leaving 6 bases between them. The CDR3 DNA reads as TGTGCCAGCAGTCCGGGATACAATGAGCAGTTCTTC. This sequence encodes CASSPGYNEQFF.

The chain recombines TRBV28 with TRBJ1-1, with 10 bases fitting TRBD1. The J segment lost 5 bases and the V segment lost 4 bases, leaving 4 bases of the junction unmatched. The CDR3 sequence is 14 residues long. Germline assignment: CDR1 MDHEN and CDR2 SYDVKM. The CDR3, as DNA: TGTGCCAGCAGTTGGGGGACAGGGGTTACTGAAGCTTTCTTT. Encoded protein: CASSWGTGVTEAFF.

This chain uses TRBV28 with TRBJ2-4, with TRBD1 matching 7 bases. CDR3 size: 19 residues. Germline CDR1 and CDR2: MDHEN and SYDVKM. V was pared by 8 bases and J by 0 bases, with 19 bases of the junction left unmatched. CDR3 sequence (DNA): TGTGCCAGCCTCTCCGACAGGGTCCAGAAACTGGGAGCCAAAAACATTCAGTACTTC. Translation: CASLSDRVQKLGAKNIQYF.